This T cell receptor (beta chain) was retrieved from a study of tumor-infiltrating lymphocytes in primary liver carcinoma. Germline DNA was extracted too, while blood RNA derived from unsorted whole blood. Germline CDR1 is MNHNS and CDR2 is SASEGT. With 6 bases removed from V and 8 bases from J, the gap between germline ends came to 14 bases. This CDR3 is 13 amino acids long. As to this clonotype: A much bigger clone sits one base away, suggesting this may be a read error.

Researchers generated TCR beta cDNA from about 530 ng of total RNA, relying on a constant-region primer. Employing slightly modified ARM-PCR, three nested multiplex PCR rounds were run, and these gave rise to the TCR beta libraries. Both of the initial two PCR rounds ran for 10 cycles and employed TRBV1-TRBV30 forward primers alongside a C-beta reverse primer. One entry per CDR3 protein results from TCRdb running MiXCR on the multiplex PCR reads. This sample has about 310,000 distinct CDR3 sequences, with 45% to 70% found just once. Sequencing input: peripheral blood. V usage is TRBV6-1 and J usage is TRBJ2-1; D is possibly TRBD1 or TRBD2 (5 bases each). This TCR was recovered from a woman between 25 and 40 years old with primary liver carcinoma and hepatitis B virus infection. DNA for the CDR3: TGTGCCAGCAGCTCCGGGACCACCGATGAGCAGTTCTTC. Protein product: CASSSGTTDEQFF.